This is a list of T cell receptor beta chains from one sample in a study of blood T cell repertoires in COVID-19. Sequencing was performed with immunoSEQ multiplex PCR; in TCRdb, only in-frame clones are kept and a portion is missing. The sample holds 270,000 or so clones, approximately 82% seen once. The sample comprised peripheral blood. These receptors were taken from a woman aged 18-29 years with acute or convalescent COVID-19. Both conserved end residues are part of each CDR3. The D gene is left open where the match is weak. Clone sizes are given selectively: once, few, many, or a class where the clone is expanded.

j_call: TRBJ2-3
d_call: .
v_call: TRBV7-9
clone_size: .
cdr3_nt: TGTGCCAGCAGCGAGTCTAGTGTCAGCACAGATACGCAGTATTTT
cdr3_aa: CASSESSVSTDTQYF

j_call: TRBJ1-5
d_call: TRBD1
v_call: TRBV27
clone_size: .
cdr3_nt: TGTGCCAGCAGTTTAAGGGGGACAGGGGAGGGTTTGTTGAGCAATCAGCCCCAGCATTTT
cdr3_aa: CASSLRGTGEGLLSNQPQHF

j_call: TRBJ1-2
d_call: .
v_call: TRBV10-3
clone_size: .
cdr3_nt: TGTGCCATCAGGGGGCAGGGTATGTTTGGCTACACCTTC
cdr3_aa: CAIRGQGMFGYTF

j_call: TRBJ2-7
d_call: TRBD1
v_call: TRBV29-1
clone_size: .
cdr3_nt: TGCAGCGCCAAGCGGCAGGGGGCCTCCTACGAGCAGTACTTC
cdr3_aa: CSAKRQGASYEQYF

j_call: TRBJ2-7
d_call: .
v_call: TRBV3-1/TRBV3-2
clone_size: .
cdr3_nt: TGTGCCAGCAGCCAGGGGGTGGAGGGTCGGTCCTACGAGCAGTACTTC
cdr3_aa: CASSQGVEGRSYEQYF

j_call: TRBJ2-1
d_call: .
v_call: TRBV7-9
clone_size: .
cdr3_nt: TGTGCCAGCAGCTTAGCGGCGGGACCCTACAATGAGCAGTTCTTC
cdr3_aa: CASSLAAGPYNEQFF

j_call: TRBJ2-7
d_call: TRBD1
v_call: TRBV7-9
clone_size: few
cdr3_nt: TGTGCCAGCAGCTTAGAACCAGGGGGCTACGAGCAGTACTTC
cdr3_aa: CASSLEPGGYEQYF

j_call: TRBJ1-5
d_call: TRBD1
v_call: TRBV7-2
clone_size: .
cdr3_nt: TGTGCCAGCAGCTGGAGGACAGGGACGGCTCAGCCCCAGCATTTT
cdr3_aa: CASSWRTGTAQPQHF

j_call: TRBJ1-5
d_call: TRBD1
v_call: TRBV19
clone_size: .
cdr3_nt: TGTGCCAGTACGGGACAGGCCCTTTGGCCCCAGCATTTT
cdr3_aa: CASTGQALWPQHF

j_call: TRBJ1-4
d_call: .
v_call: TRBV6-5
clone_size: once
cdr3_nt: TGTGCCAGCAGGGGGAGATTTGCAACTAATGAAAAACTGTTTTTT
cdr3_aa: CASRGRFATNEKLFF

j_call: TRBJ2-3
d_call: TRBD1
v_call: TRBV5-8
clone_size: .
cdr3_nt: TGTGCCAGCAGCTTGGGGCCTTGGGATTGGACAGGGGCCACAGATACGCAGTATTTT
cdr3_aa: CASSLGPWDWTGATDTQYF

j_call: TRBJ2-3
d_call: TRBD1
v_call: TRBV19
clone_size: few
cdr3_nt: TGTGCCAGTAGTCCCCGGACAGGGATTGCAGATACGCAGTATTTT
cdr3_aa: CASSPRTGIADTQYF

j_call: TRBJ1-2
d_call: .
v_call: TRBV6-5
clone_size: .
cdr3_nt: TGTGCCAGCAGTTACACGAACAGGGTTAACTATGGCTACACCTTC
cdr3_aa: CASSYTNRVNYGYTF

j_call: TRBJ2-1
d_call: .
v_call: TRBV11-3
clone_size: .
cdr3_nt: TGTGCCAGCAGCTCACTAAACAATGAGCAGTTCTTC
cdr3_aa: CASSSLNNEQFF

j_call: TRBJ1-2
d_call: .
v_call: TRBV10-3
clone_size: .
cdr3_nt: TGTGCCATCAGTCAAGACATGGACTATGGCTACACCTTC
cdr3_aa: CAISQDMDYGYTF

j_call: TRBJ2-5
d_call: TRBD2
v_call: TRBV5-8
clone_size: .
cdr3_nt: TGTGCCAGCAGCTTGCGACTAGCGGGAGTAGAGACCCAGTACTTC
cdr3_aa: CASSLRLAGVETQYF

j_call: TRBJ2-2
d_call: .
v_call: TRBV12-3/TRBV12-4
clone_size: .
cdr3_nt: TGTGCCAGCAGCCCGAGTCACGACAGGGAGCTGTTTTTT
cdr3_aa: CASSPSHDRELFF

j_call: TRBJ2-7
d_call: TRBD2
v_call: TRBV6-5
clone_size: .
cdr3_nt: TGTGCCAGCAGAAGAGCCGAGCGGGAGGGTTACGAGCAGTACTTC
cdr3_aa: CASRRAEREGYEQYF

j_call: TRBJ1-2
d_call: .
v_call: TRBV27
clone_size: .
cdr3_nt: TGTGCCAGCAGTTACTCAGGCAACTATGGCTACACCTTC
cdr3_aa: CASSYSGNYGYTF

j_call: TRBJ2-7
d_call: .
v_call: TRBV6-5
clone_size: .
cdr3_nt: TGTGCCAGCAGTTACCATAGGGACAACGAGCAGTACTTC
cdr3_aa: CASSYHRDNEQYF

j_call: TRBJ2-7
d_call: .
v_call: TRBV24-1
clone_size: .
cdr3_nt: TGTGCCACCAGTGATCCGGCGGGGCAGAGCGAGCAGTACTTC
cdr3_aa: CATSDPAGQSEQYF

j_call: TRBJ2-5
d_call: .
v_call: TRBV28
clone_size: once
cdr3_nt: TGTGCCAGCAGTCTTAGCAGGGGAGGGGAGACCCAGTACTTC
cdr3_aa: CASSLSRGGETQYF

j_call: TRBJ2-1
d_call: .
v_call: TRBV27
clone_size: few
cdr3_nt: TGTGCCAGCACGGGGTCGGAGCATCAGTACAATGAGCAGTTCTTC
cdr3_aa: CASTGSEHQYNEQFF

j_call: TRBJ2-7
d_call: .
v_call: TRBV6-2/TRBV6-3
clone_size: .
cdr3_nt: TGTGCCAGCAGTTACAGGAGAACCTACGAGCAGTACTTC
cdr3_aa: CASSYRRTYEQYF

j_call: TRBJ2-1
d_call: TRBD2
v_call: TRBV13
clone_size: .
cdr3_nt: TGTGCCAGCAGCCCAACTATAGGGCTAGCGGACCCCAATGAGCAGTTCTTC
cdr3_aa: CASSPTIGLADPNEQFF

j_call: TRBJ2-7
d_call: .
v_call: TRBV28
clone_size: .
cdr3_nt: TGTGCCAGCAGTTTAACAGGATCCGAGCAGTACTTC
cdr3_aa: CASSLTGSEQYF

j_call: TRBJ2-3
d_call: TRBD2
v_call: TRBV27
clone_size: .
cdr3_nt: TGTGCCAGCAGTTATACAGGGGGTTGGGGACTAGCGGGTTCGACAAGCACAGATACGCAGTATTTT
cdr3_aa: CASSYTGGWGLAGSTSTDTQYF

j_call: TRBJ2-1
d_call: TRBD2
v_call: TRBV7-2
clone_size: few
cdr3_nt: TGTGCCAGCAGCTACCGTAGCGGGAGGCGGGGCAATGAGCAGTTCTTC
cdr3_aa: CASSYRSGRRGNEQFF

j_call: TRBJ1-4
d_call: .
v_call: TRBV30
clone_size: .
cdr3_nt: TGTGCCTGGAGTCGGGGTGAAAAACTGTTTTTT
cdr3_aa: CAWSRGEKLFF

j_call: TRBJ1-3
d_call: .
v_call: TRBV12-5
clone_size: few
cdr3_nt: TGTGCTAGTGGTTTTGGGGCACTGGCTGGAAACACCATATATTTT
cdr3_aa: CASGFGALAGNTIYF

j_call: TRBJ2-3
d_call: TRBD1
v_call: TRBV9
clone_size: .
cdr3_nt: TGTGCCAGCAGCGTGACAGGGGGCGTCACAGATACGCAGTATTTT
cdr3_aa: CASSVTGGVTDTQYF

j_call: TRBJ1-6
d_call: .
v_call: TRBV30
clone_size: .
cdr3_nt: TGTGCCTGGAGTGTATCGTACAGCTCCTATAATTCACCCCTCCACTTT
cdr3_aa: CAWSVSYSSYNSPLHF

j_call: TRBJ2-1
d_call: TRBD2
v_call: TRBV3-1/TRBV3-2
clone_size: once
cdr3_nt: TGTGCCAGCAGCCAAGATCCAGCGGGAGCCTACAATGAGCAGTTCTTC
cdr3_aa: CASSQDPAGAYNEQFF